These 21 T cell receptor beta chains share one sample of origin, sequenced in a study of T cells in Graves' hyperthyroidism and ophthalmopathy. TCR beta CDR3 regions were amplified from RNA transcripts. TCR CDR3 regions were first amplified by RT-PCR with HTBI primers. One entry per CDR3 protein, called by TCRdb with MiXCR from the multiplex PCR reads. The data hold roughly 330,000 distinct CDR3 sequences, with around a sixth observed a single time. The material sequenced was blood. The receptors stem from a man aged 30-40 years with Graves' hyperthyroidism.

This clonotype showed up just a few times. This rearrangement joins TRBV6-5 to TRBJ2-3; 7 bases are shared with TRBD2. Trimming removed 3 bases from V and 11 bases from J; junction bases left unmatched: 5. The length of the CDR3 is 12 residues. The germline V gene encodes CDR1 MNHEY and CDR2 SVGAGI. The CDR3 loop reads CASSYRLAEQYF. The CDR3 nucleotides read TGTGCCAGCAGTTATAGGCTAGCGGAGCAGTATTTT.

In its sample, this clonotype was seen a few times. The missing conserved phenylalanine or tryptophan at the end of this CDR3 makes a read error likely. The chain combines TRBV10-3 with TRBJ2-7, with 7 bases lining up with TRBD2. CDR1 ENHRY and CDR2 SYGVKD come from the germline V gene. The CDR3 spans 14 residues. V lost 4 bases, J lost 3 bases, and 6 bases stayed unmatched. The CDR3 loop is CAISAAGDVYEQYL. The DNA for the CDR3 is TGTGCCATCAGTGCGGCGGGAGATGTCTACGAGCAGTACCTC.

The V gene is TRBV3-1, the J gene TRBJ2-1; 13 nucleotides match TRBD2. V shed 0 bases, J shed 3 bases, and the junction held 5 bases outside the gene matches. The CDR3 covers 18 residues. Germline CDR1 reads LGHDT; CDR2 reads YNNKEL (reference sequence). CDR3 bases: TGTGCCAGCAGCCAAGATGGGACTAGCGGGGATATCTACAATGAGCAGTTCTTC. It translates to CASSQDGTSGDIYNEQFF.

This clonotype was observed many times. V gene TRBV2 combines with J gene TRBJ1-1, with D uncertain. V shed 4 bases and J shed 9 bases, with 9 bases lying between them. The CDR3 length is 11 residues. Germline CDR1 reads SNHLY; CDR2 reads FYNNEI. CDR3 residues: CASSAETQAFF. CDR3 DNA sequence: TGTGCCAGCAGTGCGGAGACACAAGCTTTCTTT.

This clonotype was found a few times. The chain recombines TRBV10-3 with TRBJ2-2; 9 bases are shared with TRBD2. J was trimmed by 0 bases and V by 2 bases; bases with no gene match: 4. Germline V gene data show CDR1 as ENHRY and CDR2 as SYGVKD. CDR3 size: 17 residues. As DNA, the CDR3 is TGTGCCATCAGTGAGAGAGCGGGAGGCTCGAACACCGGGGAGCTGTTTTTT. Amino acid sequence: CAISERAGGSNTGELFF.

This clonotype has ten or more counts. CDR3 residues: CASSQDRLNEQFF. For the CDR3, the DNA is TGTGCCAGCAGTCAAGACAGGCTCAATGAGCAGTTCTTC. The rearrangement links TRBV2 to TRBJ2-1; tentatively, D is TRBD1 (6 bases). Looked up from germline, CDR1 is SNHLY and CDR2 is FYNNEI. V was pared by 5 bases and J by 6 bases, with 11 bases between. The CDR3 runs 13 residues. Full variable domain (outside the CDR3, taken from reference TRBV2 and TRBJ2-1): EPEVTQTPSHQVTQMGQEVILRCVPISNHLYFYWYRQILGQKVEFLVSFYNNEISEKSEIFDDQFSVERPDGSNFTLKIRSTKLEDSAMYFCASSQDRLNEQFFGPGTRLTVL.

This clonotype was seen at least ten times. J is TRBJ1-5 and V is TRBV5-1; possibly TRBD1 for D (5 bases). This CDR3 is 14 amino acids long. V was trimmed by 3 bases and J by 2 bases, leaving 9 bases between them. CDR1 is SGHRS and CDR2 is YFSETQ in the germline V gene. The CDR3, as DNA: TGCGCCAGCAGCTCGGAAGGGGGCAATCAGCCCCAGCATTTT. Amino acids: CASSSEGGNQPQHF.

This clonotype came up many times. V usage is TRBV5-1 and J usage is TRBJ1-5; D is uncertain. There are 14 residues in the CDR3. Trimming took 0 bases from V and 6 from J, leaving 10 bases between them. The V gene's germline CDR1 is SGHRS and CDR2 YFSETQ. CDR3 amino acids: CASSLAGVGQPQHF. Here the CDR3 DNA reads TGCGCCAGCAGCTTGGCCGGGGTAGGTCAGCCCCAGCATTTT.

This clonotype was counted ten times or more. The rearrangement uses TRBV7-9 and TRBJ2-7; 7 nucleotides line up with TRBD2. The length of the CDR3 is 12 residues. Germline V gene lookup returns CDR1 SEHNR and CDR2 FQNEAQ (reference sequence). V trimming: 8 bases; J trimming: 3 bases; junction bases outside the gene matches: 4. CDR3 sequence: CASRGEDYEQYF. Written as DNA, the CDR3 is TGTGCCAGCCGGGGGGAGGACTACGAGCAGTACTTC.

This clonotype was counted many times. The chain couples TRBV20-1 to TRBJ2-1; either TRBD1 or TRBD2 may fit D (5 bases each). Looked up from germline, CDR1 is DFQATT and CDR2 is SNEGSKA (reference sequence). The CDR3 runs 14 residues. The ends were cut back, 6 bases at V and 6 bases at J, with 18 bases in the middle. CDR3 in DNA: TGCAGTGCCACAGGCCGGGGCCAGGTCAATGAGCAGTTCTTC. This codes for CSATGRGQVNEQFF.

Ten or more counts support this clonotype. CDR3 residues: CATSDGRMNTEAFF. The CDR3 region has the DNA TGTGCCACCAGTGATGGACGGATGAACACTGAAGCTTTCTTT. The chain has TRBV24-1 and TRBJ1-1; no definite D call. The CDR3 is made up of 14 amino acids. V shed 3 bases and J shed 0 bases, with 7 bases lying between them. CDR1 KGHDR and CDR2 SFDVKD come from the germline V gene.

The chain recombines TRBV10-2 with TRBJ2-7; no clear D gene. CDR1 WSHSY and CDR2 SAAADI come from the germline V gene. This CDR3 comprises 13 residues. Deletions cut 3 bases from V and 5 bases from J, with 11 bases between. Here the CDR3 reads CASSDRNPHEQYF. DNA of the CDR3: TGCGCCAGCAGTGACAGAAACCCCCACGAGCAGTACTTC.

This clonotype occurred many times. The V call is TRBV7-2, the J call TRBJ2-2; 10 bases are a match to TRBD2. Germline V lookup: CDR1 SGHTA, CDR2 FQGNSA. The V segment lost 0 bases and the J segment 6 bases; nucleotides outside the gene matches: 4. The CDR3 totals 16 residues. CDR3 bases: TGTGCCAGCAGCTTAGCTGTGCTAGCGGGAGCCGGGGAGCTGTTTTTT. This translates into CASSLAVLAGAGELFF.

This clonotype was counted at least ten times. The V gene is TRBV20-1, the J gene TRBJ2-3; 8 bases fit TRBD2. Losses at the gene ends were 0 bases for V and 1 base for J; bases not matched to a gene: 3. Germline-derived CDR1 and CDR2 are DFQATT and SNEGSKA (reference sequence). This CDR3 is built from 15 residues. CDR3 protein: CSARDGREGTDTQYF. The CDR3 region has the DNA TGCAGTGCTAGAGATGGGCGGGAGGGCACAGATACGCAGTATTTT.

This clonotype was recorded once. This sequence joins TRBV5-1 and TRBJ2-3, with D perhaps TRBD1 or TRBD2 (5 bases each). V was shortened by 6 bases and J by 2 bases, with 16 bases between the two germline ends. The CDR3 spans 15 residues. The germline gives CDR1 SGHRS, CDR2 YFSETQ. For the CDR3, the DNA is TGCGCCAGCACGGAAGAGGGGACCGTCACAGATACGCAGTATTTT. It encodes CASTEEGTVTDTQYF.

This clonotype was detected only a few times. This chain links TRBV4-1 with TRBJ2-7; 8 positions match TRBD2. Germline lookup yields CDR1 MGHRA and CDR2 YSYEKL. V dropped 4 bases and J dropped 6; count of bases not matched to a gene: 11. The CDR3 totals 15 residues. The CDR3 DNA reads TGCGCCAGCAGCCCCAATAGCGGGAACCGCTTCGAGCAGTACTTC. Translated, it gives CASSPNSGNRFEQYF.

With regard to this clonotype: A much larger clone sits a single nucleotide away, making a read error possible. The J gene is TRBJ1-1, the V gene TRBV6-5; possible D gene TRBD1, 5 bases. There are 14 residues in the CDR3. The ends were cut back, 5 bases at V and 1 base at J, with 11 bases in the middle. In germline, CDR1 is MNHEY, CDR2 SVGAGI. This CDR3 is CASSNRQGNTEAFF. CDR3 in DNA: TGTGCCAGCAGTAACAGGCAGGGGAACACTGAAGCTTTCTTT.

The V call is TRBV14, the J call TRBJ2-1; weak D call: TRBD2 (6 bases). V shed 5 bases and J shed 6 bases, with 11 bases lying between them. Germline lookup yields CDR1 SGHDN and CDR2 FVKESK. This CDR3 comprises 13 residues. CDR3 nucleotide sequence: TGTGCCAGCAGCATAAGGGGAGGCAATGAGCAGTTCTTC. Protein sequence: CASSIRGGNEQFF.

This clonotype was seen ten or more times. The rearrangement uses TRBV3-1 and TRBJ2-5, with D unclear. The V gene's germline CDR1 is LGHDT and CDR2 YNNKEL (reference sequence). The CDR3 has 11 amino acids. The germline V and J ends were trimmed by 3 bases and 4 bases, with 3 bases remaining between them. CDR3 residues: CASSQGETQYF. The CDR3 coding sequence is TGTGCCAGCAGCCAGGGAGAGACCCAGTACTTC.

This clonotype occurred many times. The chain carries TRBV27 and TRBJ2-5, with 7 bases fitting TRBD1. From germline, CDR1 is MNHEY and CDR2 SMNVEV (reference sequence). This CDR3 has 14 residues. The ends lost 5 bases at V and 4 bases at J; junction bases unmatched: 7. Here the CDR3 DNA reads TGTGCCAGCAGTCCCTATCGACAGGGAGAGACCCAGTACTTC. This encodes CASSPYRQGETQYF.

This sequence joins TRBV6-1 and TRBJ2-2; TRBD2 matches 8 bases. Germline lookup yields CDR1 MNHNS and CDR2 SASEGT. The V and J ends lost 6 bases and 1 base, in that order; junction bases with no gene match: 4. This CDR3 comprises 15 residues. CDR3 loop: CASSPTSVNTGELFF. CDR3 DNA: TGTGCCAGCAGCCCGACTAGCGTGAACACCGGGGAGCTGTTTTTT.